The 25 T cell receptor beta chains below all came from one sample that was sequenced in a study of blood T cell repertoires in COVID-19. This table comes from immunoSEQ multiplex PCR, and its TCRdb copy is limited to in-frame clones, with some not included. The table shows approximately 90,000 clones, with about 90% occurring only once. The sample was peripheral blood. These receptors were taken from a human donor in a cohort sampled during active COVID-19.

The chain is built from TRBV30 and TRBJ1-6, with TRBD1 matching 7 bases. J was trimmed by 9 bases and V by 2 bases; bases with no gene match: 10. The CDR3 has 15 residues. CDR1 is GTSNPN and CDR2 is SVGIG in the germline V gene (reference sequence). The CDR3 here is CAWSPTGEEVSPLHF. CDR3 in DNA: TGTGCCTGGAGTCCTACAGGGGAAGAGGTTTCACCCCTCCACTTT.

The chain employs TRBV4-1 and TRBJ1-5, with TRBD1 matching over 7 bases. The CDR3 has 16 amino acids. The germline gives CDR1 MGHRA, CDR2 YSYEKL. J was trimmed by 0 bases and V by 4 bases; bases with no gene match: 6. The CDR3 region is CASSPRDRYSNQPQHF. The CDR3 DNA reads as TGCGCCAGCAGCCCCCGGGACAGATATAGCAATCAGCCCCAGCATTTT.

The V gene is TRBV2, the J gene TRBJ2-2; tentative D call: TRBD1 (6 bases). V lost 6 bases to trimming and J lost 6 bases, with 17 bases between them. The CDR3 runs to 15 residues. Germline CDR1 and CDR2: SNHLY and FYNNEI. CDR3 residues: CASRSTEQGPGELFF. DNA of the CDR3: TGTGCCAGCAGATCGACGGAACAGGGTCCCGGGGAGCTGTTTTTT.

V gene TRBV4-2 combines with J gene TRBJ2-6; 7 positions match TRBD2. Germline CDR1 and CDR2: LGHNA and YNFKEQ. V was clipped by 1 base and J by 0 bases; unmatched bases: 6. This CDR3 has 18 amino acids. CDR3 loop: CASSQVGGLGSGANVLTF. CDR3 sequence (DNA): TGTGCCAGCAGCCAAGTCGGGGGGTTGGGCTCTGGGGCCAACGTCCTGACTTTC.

The chain links TRBV30 to TRBJ1-2, with D unresolved. This CDR3 comprises 13 residues. Between the trimmed V and J ends, which lost 8 bases and 5 bases, there was a span of 18 bases. CDR1 GTSNPN and CDR2 SVGIG come from the germline V gene (reference sequence). CDR3 sequence (DNA): TGTGCCAGGCGAATCACGGGATCTTATGGCTACACCTTC. Amino acids: CARRITGSYGYTF.

This clone was seen once. The chain recombines TRBV7-8 with TRBJ2-1; 14 nucleotides line up with TRBD2. The ends lost 4 bases at V and 7 bases at J; junction bases unmatched: 9. This CDR3 has 17 amino acids. Germline CDR1 SGHVS, CDR2 FQNEAQ. The CDR3 bases are TGTGCCAGCAGCTACCCCAGACTAGCGGGGGGGAAGAATGAGCAGTTCTTC. Its protein product is CASSYPRLAGGKNEQFF.

The chain links TRBV19 to TRBJ2-5; TRBD2 aligns across 9 bases. CDR3 size: 14 residues. Germline V lookup: CDR1 LNHDA, CDR2 SQIVND (reference sequence). Trimming cost V 7 bases and J 4 bases; bases outside gene matches: 7. DNA for the CDR3: TGTGCCAGTACTAAGCGGGGGGCCGGAGAGACCCAGTACTTC. Its protein is CASTKRGAGETQYF.

This clone was picked up a small number of times. The chain uses TRBV7-9 and TRBJ2-6; D ambiguous. The CDR3 totals 16 residues. V lost 4 bases and J lost 4, with 14 bases in between. CDR1 and CDR2 (germline): SEHNR, FQNEAQ (reference sequence). DNA for the CDR3: TGTGCCAGCAGCTCCCCGGTCCAAACGGGGGCCAACGTCCTGACTTTC. Translation: CASSSPVQTGANVLTF.

The rearrangement joins TRBV7-9 to TRBJ1-4; D possibly corresponds to TRBD1 (6 bases). Between the trimmed V and J ends, which lost 5 bases and 8 bases, there was a span of 21 bases. In germline, CDR1 is SEHNR, CDR2 FQNEAQ (reference sequence). The CDR3 contains 16 residues. This CDR3 reads CASSPLGFAGEEKLFF. CDR3 nucleotide sequence: TGTGCCAGCAGCCCACTGGGGTTCGCAGGGGAAGAAAAACTGTTTTTT.

The rearrangement joins TRBV29-1 to TRBJ1-1; TRBD1 aligns across 7 bases. Germline V CDR1 and CDR2: SQVTM, ANQGSEA. This CDR3 region has 12 residues. V lost 6 bases to trimming and J lost 3 bases; unmatched junction nucleotides: 4. The CDR3 spells CSVDRADTEAFF. Written as DNA, the CDR3 is TGCAGCGTCGACAGGGCGGACACTGAAGCTTTCTTT.

Only a few counts were recorded for this clone. The chain has TRBV7-8 and TRBJ1-3; a weak D match, TRBD1 (5 bases). V shed 5 bases and J shed 7 bases, with 12 bases lying between them. The CDR3 is 13 residues long. Germline V gene data show CDR1 as SGHVS and CDR2 as FQNEAQ. The CDR3: CASSGAAGNTIYF. Here the CDR3 DNA reads TGTGCCAGCAGCGGGGCCGCAGGGAACACCATATATTTT.

The CDR3 protein is CASSKAELAGVTGDTQYF. The DNA for the CDR3 is TGTGCCAGCAGCAAAGCTGAATTAGCGGGGGTCACCGGGGATACGCAGTATTTT. V gene TRBV21-1 combines with J gene TRBJ2-3; no check of the table's D call, TRBD2, against the DNA was made. TRBV21-1 has pseudogene status. The CDR3 length is 18 residues.

The V and J genes are TRBV7-2 and TRBJ1-4, with TRBD1 identical over 10 bases. From germline, CDR1 is SGHTA and CDR2 FQGNSA. V lost 5 bases and J lost 3; bases outside the gene matches: 12. The CDR3 is 18 residues long. The CDR3 reads CASSRPRDRGSANEKLFF. The CDR3 region has the DNA TGTGCCAGCAGCCGGCCCCGGGACAGGGGATCAGCTAATGAAAAACTGTTTTTT.

This clone was observed a single time. The chain couples TRBV18 to TRBJ1-5; 8 bases fit TRBD1. The CDR3 is 15 residues long. CDR1 KGHSH and CDR2 LQKENI come from the germline V gene. The J segment lost 4 bases and the V segment lost 2 bases, leaving 4 bases of the junction unmatched. The CDR3 region has the DNA TGTGCCAGCTCACCAGGGACAGGTGTAAATCAGCCCCAGCATTTT. It codes for CASSPGTGVNQPQHF.

V gene TRBV30 combines with J gene TRBJ1-4, with a weak D call TRBD1 (6 bases). This CDR3 region has 13 residues. Trimming removed 0 bases at V and 12 bases at J, with 14 bases between. CDR1 is GTSNPN and CDR2 is SVGIG in the germline V gene (reference sequence). CDR3 sequence reads: CAWSVLSWGQLFF. The CDR3 DNA reads as TGTGCCTGGAGTGTCCTTTCCTGGGGGCAACTGTTTTTT.

The CDR3 DNA follows: TGTGCCAGCAGTTCTGACAGGGGAGTAACTGAAGCTTTCTTT. Residues: CASSSDRGVTEAFF. The V gene is TRBV6-5, the J gene TRBJ1-1, with 8 bases identical to TRBD1. The CDR3 extends over 14 amino acids. Per the germline V gene, CDR1 is MNHEY and CDR2 is SVGAGI. V shed 4 bases and J 5 bases; nucleotides not matched to a gene: 6.

The chain joins TRBV7-2 to TRBJ1-6; the D is unclear. This CDR3 contains 13 residues. CDR1 and CDR2 from the germline V gene are SGHTA and FQGNSA. Trimming removed 4 bases at V and 7 bases at J, with 8 bases between. The CDR3 DNA follows: TGTGCCAGCAGCTCAACCCGGAATTCACCCCTCCACTTT. Protein product: CASSSTRNSPLHF.

The chain employs TRBV7-2 and TRBJ1-1, with D unclear. Germline CDR1 and CDR2: SGHTA and FQGNSA. Between the trimmed V and J ends, which lost 4 bases and 3 bases, there was a span of 12 bases. This CDR3 has 14 residues. CDR3 coding DNA: TGTGCCAGCAGCTCGGTCGGGGTTTACACTGAAGCTTTCTTT. It encodes CASSSVGVYTEAFF.

Written as DNA, the CDR3 is TGTGCCAGCAGCCAAAGGACGGCGGGGAACACTGAAGCTTTCTTT. Its protein is CASSQRTAGNTEAFF. V and J are TRBV4-2 and TRBJ1-1; D remains unclear. CDR3 length: 15 residues. V lost 2 bases and J lost 1, with 11 bases in between. Looked up from germline, CDR1 is LGHNA and CDR2 is YNFKEQ.

The rearrangement uses TRBV7-3 and TRBJ1-3, with D maybe TRBD1 (5 bases). The CDR3 covers 16 residues. Looked up from germline, CDR1 is SGHTA and CDR2 is FQGTGA. V lost 7 bases to trimming and J lost 1 base, with 17 bases between them. CDR3 nucleotides: TGTGCCAGCAAAAGCGTAGGGGAAGCGTCTGGAAACACCATATATTTT. The encoded protein is CASKSVGEASGNTIYF. Full variable domain (rest looked up from reference TRBV7-3 and TRBJ1-3): GAGVSQTPSNKVTEKGKYVELRCDPISGHTALYWYRQSLGQGPEFLIYFQGTGAADDSGLPNDRFFAVRPEGSVSTLKIQRTERGDSAVYLCASKSVGEASGNTIYFGEGSWLTVV.

The rearrangement joins TRBV3-1 (or the pseudogene TRBV3-2) to TRBJ1-1; D unclear. Trimming left V 1 base short and J 3 bases short, with 9 bases between. CDR3 length: 14 amino acids. CDR1 and CDR2 (germline): LGHDT, YNNKEL (reference sequence). CDR3: CASSQAGYYTEAFF. CDR3 sequence (DNA): TGTGCCAGCAGCCAAGCAGGATACTACACTGAAGCTTTCTTT.

This clone was seen just once. V and J are TRBV11-3 and TRBJ1-1, with TRBD1 as a possible D gene (6 bases). V shed 1 base and J shed 5 bases, with 8 bases lying between them. The CDR3 is 13 residues long. From germline, CDR1 is SGHNT and CDR2 YENEEA. The CDR3 coding sequence is TGTGCCAGCAGCTTAGCCAGGGGAACTGAAGCTTTCTTT. This translates into CASSLARGTEAFF.

This chain uses TRBV6-5 with TRBJ1-2; TRBD1 is a possible D gene (5 bases). The germline CDR1 and CDR2 sequences are MNHEY and SVGAGI. The V and J ends lost 11 bases and 8 bases respectively, with 12 bases between them. The CDR3 is 10 amino acids. The CDR3 nucleotides are TGTGCCGGGCGGGGGTCCGGCTACACCTTC. Residues: CAGRGSGYTF.

The V and J genes are TRBV28 and TRBJ1-3; 8 bases line up with TRBD1. CDR3 size: 16 residues. Germline CDR1 MDHEN, CDR2 SYDVKM. Germline trimming cut 5 bases from V and 4 bases from J; bases unmatched to any gene: 10. CDR3 sequence: CASSTPRGLIGNTIYF. DNA of the CDR3: TGTGCCAGCAGTACCCCCAGGGGGCTAATAGGAAACACCATATATTTT.

The genes are TRBV4-3 and TRBJ2-5, with TRBD2 matching 14 bases. With 4 bases clipped from V and 0 bases from J, the junction kept 4 bases outside the gene matches. The CDR3 totals 17 residues. Germline CDR1 LGHNA, CDR2 YSLEER. CDR3 region: CASSPWTSGRYQETQYF. The CDR3 coding sequence is TGCGCCAGCAGCCCTTGGACTAGCGGGAGGTACCAAGAGACCCAGTACTTC.